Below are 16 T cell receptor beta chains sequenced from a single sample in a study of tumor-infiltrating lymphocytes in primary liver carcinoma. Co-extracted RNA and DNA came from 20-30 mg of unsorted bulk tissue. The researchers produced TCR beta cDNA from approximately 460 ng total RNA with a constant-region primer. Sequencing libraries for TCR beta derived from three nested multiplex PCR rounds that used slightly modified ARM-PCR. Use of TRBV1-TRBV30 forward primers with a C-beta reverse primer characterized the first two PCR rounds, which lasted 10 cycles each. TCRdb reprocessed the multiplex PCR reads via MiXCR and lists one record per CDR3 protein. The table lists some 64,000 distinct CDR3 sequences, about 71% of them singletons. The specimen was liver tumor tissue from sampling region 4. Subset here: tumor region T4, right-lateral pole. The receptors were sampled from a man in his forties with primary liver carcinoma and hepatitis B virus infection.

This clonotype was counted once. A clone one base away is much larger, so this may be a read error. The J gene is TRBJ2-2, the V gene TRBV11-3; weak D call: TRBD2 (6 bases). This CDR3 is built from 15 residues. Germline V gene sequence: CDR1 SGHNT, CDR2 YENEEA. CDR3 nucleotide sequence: TGTGCCAGAAGCTGGGGACTGGAGAACACCGGGGAGCTGTTTTTT. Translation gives CARSWGLENTGELFF.

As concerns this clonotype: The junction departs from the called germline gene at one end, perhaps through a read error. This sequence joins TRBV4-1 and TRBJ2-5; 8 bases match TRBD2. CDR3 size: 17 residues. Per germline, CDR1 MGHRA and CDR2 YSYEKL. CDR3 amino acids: CASSQDKNGRALETQYF. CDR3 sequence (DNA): TGCGCCAGCAGCCAAGATAAGAACGGGAGGGCCCTTGAGACTCAGTACTTC.

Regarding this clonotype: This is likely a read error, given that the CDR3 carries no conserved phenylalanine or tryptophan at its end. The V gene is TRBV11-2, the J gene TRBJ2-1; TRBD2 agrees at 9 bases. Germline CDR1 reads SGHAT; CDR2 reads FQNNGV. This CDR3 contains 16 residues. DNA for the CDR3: TGTGGCAGCAGCTTAGAGCTCCTAGCGGGAATGCATGAGCAGTTCTTA. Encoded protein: CGSSLELLAGMHEQFL.

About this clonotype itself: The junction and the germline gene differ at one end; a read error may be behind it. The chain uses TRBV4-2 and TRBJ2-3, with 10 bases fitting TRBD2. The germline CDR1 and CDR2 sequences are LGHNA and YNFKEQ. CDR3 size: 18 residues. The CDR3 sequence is CASSQVMLLAGATDMQYF. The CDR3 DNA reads TGTGCCAGCAGCCAAGTGATGCTTCTAGCGGGAGCGACAGATATGCAGTATTTT.

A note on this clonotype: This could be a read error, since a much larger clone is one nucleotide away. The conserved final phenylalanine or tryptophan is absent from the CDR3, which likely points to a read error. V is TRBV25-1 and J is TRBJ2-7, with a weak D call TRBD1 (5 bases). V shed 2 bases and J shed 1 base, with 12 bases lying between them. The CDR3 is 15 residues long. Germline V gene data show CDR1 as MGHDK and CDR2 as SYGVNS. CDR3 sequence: CASSEGRTWSYEQYL. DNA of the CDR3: TGTGCCAGCAGTGAAGGCCGGACATGGTCCTACGAGCAGTACTTA.

The CDR3 region is CAIRSQGRQGNQPQHF. CDR3 nucleotide sequence: TGTGCCATCAGGTCCCAAGGGAGACAGGGCAATCAGCCCCAGCATTTT. The rearrangement joins TRBV12-3 or TRBV12-4 to TRBJ1-5; a weak D match, TRBD1 (6 bases). Trimming took off 10 bases at V and 2 bases at J, with 21 bases between the two ends. The CDR3 length is 16 residues.

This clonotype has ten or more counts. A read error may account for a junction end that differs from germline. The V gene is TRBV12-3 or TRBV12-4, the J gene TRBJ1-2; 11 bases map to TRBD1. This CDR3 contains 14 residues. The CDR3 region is CASSRTGGYDGNTF. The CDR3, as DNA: TGTGCCAGCTCACGGACAGGGGGCTATGATGGCAACACCTTC.

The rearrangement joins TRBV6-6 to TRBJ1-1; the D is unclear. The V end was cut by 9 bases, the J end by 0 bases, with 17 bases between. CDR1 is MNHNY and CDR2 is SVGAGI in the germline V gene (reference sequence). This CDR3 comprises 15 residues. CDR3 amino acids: CARSLPAVMNTEAFF. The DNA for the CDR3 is TGTGCCAGGAGCTTACCGGCGGTAATGAACACTGAAGCTTTCTTT.

The CDR3 sequence is CAIRGGPSEWQYF. The CDR3, as DNA: TGTGCCATCAGAGGTGGTCCTAGCGAGTGGCAGTATTTT. The V gene is TRBV10-3, the J gene TRBJ2-3, with TRBD2 as a possible D gene (6 bases). V was clipped by 6 bases and J by 11 bases, with 18 bases between them. Germline V gene sequence: CDR1 ENHRY, CDR2 SYGVKD. The CDR3 is 13 amino acids.

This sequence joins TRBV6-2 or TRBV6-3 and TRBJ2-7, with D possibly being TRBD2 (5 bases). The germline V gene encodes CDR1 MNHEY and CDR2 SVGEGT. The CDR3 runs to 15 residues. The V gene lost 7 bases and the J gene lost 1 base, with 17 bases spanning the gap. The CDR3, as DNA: TGTGCCAGCATTAAGGCCAGCGGTAGGTCCTACGAGCAGTACTTC. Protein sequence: CASIKASGRSYEQYF.

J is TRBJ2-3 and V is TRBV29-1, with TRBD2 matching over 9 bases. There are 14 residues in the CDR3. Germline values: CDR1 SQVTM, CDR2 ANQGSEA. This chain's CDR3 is CSAEGSGSVDTQYF. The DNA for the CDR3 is TGCAGTGCTGAGGGTAGCGGGAGTGTAGATACGCAGTATTTT.

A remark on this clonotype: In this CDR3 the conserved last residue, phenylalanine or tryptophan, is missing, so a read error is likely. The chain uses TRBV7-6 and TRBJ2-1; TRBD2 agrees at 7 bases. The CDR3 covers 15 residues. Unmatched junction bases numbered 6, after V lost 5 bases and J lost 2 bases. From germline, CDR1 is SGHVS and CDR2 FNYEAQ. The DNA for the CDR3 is TGTGCCAGCAGCAGAGAGCGGGAAGCCTACAATGAGCAGTTCCTC. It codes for CASSREREAYNEQFL.

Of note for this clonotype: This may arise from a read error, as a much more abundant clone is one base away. The CDR3 nucleotides read TGTGCCTGGAGTGTAGGAGAGGGCGAGCACTACTTC. Translating it yields CAWSVGEGEHYF. This chain links TRBV30 with TRBJ2-7, with a possible D match to TRBD2 (5 bases). CDR3 length: 12 amino acids. The germline gives CDR1 GTSNPN, CDR2 SVGIG (reference sequence).

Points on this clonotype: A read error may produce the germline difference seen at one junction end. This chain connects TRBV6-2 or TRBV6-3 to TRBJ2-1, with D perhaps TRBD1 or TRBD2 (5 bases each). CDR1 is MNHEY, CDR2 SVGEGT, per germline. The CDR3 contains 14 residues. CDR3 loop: CARSWEKGSVEQFF. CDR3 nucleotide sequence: TGTGCCCGCAGTTGGGAGAAGGGGTCGGTTGAGCAGTTCTTC.

The CDR3 DNA sequence: TGTGCCAGCAGCGGGACTAGCGGGAACCAGCGTCCCTACGAGCAGTACTTC. The encoded protein is CASSGTSGNQRPYEQYF. This chain connects TRBV7-9 to TRBJ2-7, with 13 bases matching TRBD2. Trimming at V came to 5 bases and at J to 2 bases, leaving 9 bases not matched to a gene. The CDR3 extends over 17 amino acids. Germline values: CDR1 SEHNR, CDR2 FQNEAQ (reference sequence).

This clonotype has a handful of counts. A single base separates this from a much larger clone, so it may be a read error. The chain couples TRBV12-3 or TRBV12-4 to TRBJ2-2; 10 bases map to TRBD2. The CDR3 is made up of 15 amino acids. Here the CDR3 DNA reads TGTGTCAGCAACCTAGCGGGAGATCTCACCGGGGAGCTGTTTTTT. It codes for CVSNLAGDLTGELFF.